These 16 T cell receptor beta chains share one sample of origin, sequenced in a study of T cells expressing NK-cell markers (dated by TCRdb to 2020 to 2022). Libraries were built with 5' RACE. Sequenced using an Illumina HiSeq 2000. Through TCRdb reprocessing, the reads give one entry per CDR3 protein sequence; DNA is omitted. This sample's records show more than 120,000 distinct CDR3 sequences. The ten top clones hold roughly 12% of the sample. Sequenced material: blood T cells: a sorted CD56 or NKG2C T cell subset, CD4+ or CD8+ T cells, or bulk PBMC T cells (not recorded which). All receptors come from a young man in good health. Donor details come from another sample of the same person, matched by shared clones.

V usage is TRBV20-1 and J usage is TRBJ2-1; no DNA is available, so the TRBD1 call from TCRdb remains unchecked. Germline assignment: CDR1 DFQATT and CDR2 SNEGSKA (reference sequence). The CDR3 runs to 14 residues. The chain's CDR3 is CSADGREGGNEQFF.

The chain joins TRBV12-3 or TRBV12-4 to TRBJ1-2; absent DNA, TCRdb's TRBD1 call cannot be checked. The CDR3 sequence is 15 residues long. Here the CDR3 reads CASRPGTGANYGYTF.

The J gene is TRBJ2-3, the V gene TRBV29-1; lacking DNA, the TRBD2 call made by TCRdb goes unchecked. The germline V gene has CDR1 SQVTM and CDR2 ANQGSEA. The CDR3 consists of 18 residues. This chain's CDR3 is CSVETVAGPSTYTDTQYF.

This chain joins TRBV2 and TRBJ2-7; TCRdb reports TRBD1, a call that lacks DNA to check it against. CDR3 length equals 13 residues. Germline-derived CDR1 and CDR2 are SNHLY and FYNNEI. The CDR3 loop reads CASSRRDISEQYF.

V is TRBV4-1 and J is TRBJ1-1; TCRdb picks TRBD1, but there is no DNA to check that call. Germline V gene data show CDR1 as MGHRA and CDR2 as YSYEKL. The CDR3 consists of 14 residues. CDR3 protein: CASSIPGQYTEAFF.

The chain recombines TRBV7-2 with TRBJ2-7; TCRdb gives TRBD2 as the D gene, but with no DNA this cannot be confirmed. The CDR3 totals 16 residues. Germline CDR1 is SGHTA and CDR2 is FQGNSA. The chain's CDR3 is CASSLLAGEVPYEQYF.

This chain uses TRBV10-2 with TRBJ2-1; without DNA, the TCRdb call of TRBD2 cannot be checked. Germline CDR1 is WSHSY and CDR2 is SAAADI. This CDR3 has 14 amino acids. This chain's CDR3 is CASSVAGVHNEQFF.

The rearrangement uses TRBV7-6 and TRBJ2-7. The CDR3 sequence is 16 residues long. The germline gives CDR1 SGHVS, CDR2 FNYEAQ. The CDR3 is CASSLDAASSVNEQYF. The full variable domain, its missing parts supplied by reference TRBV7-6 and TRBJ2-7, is GAGVSQSPRYKVTKRGQDVALRCDPISGHVSLYWYRQALGQGPEFLTYFNYEAQQDKSGLPNDRFSAERPEGSISTLTIQRTEQRDSAMYRCASSLDAASSVNEQYFGPGTRLTVT.

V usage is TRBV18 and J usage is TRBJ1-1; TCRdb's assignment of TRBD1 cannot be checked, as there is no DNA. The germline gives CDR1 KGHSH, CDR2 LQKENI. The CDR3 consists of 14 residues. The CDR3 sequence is CASSPLTVNTEAFF. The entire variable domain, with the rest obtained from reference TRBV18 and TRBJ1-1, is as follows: NAGVMQNPRHLVRRRGQEARLRCSPMKGHSHVYWYRQLPEEGLKFMVYLQKENIIDESGMPKERFSAEFPKEGPSILRIQQVVRGDSAAYFCASSPLTVNTEAFFGQGTRLTVV.

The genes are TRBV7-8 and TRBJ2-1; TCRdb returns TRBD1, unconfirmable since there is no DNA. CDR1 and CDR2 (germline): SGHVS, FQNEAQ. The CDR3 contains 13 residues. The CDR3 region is CASSFPGVNEQFF.

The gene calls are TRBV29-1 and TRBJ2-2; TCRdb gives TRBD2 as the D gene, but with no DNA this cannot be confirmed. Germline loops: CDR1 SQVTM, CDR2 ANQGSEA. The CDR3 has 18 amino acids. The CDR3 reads CSVGGDQKGQIATGELFF.

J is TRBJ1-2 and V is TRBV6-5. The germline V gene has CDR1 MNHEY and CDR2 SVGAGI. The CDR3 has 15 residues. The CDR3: CASSYSAAHPEGYTF.

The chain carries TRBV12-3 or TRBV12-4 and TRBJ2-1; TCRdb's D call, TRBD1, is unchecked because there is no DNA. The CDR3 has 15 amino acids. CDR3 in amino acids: CASRSEDRPYNEQFF.

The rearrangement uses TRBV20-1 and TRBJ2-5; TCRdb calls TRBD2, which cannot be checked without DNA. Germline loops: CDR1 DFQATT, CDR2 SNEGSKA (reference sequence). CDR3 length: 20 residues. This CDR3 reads CSAKEGVRTTTTFYQETQYF.

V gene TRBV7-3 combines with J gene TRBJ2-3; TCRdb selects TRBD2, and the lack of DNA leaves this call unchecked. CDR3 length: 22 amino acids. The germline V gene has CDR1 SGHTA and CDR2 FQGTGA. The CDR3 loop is CASSLNPGVGGRAALHTDTQYF.

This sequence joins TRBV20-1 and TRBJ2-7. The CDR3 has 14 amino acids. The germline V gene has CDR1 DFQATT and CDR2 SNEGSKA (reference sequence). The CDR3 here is CSARDKHGSYEQYF.